The 5 T cell receptor beta chains reported below all come from one sample, sequenced in a study of blood T cell repertoires in COVID-19. Data came from immunoSEQ multiplex PCR; TCRdb stores just in-frame clones and leaves some out. Of approximately 220,000 clones listed, 85% to 90% were seen once; the top ten hold approximately 6.2%. Sequenced: peripheral blood. These receptor sequences come from a man aged 55 to 70 who had recovered from COVID-19.

This chain links TRBV5-1 with TRBJ2-5, with a tentative D call TRBD2 (6 bases). V was cut by 5 bases and J by 3 bases, with 8 bases left in between. The CDR3 covers 12 residues. Germline CDR1 is SGHRS and CDR2 is YFSETQ. The chain's CDR3 is CASSLAEETQYF. The CDR3 nucleotides read TGCGCCAGCAGTTTAGCGGAAGAGACCCAGTACTTC.

The chain joins TRBV10-1 to TRBJ2-5, with 7 nucleotides matching TRBD1. Germline V CDR1 and CDR2: WNHNN, SYGVQD (reference sequence). This CDR3 spans 12 amino acids. With V trimmed by 10 bases and J by 3 bases, 5 bases remained unmatched. The CDR3 protein is CANDREKETQYF. The CDR3 region has the DNA TGCGCCAACGACAGGGAAAAAGAGACCCAGTACTTC.

V gene TRBV5-8 combines with J gene TRBJ1-2; D unclear. This CDR3 contains 16 residues. The germline V and J ends were trimmed by 1 base and 8 bases, with 21 bases remaining between them. Germline-derived CDR1 and CDR2 are SGHTS and YDEGEE. The CDR3 DNA reads as TGTGCCAGCAGCTTGATGGAGGTCGGCATCAAGGGAGGCTACACCTTC. It encodes CASSLMEVGIKGGYTF.

In this sample, this clone turned up once. V and J are TRBV5-1 and TRBJ2-3; TRBD2 matches 12 bases. This CDR3 region has 17 residues. V was clipped by 3 bases and J by 0 bases; unmatched bases: 5. The germline gives CDR1 SGHRS, CDR2 YFSETQ. The CDR3: CASSSGLAGTSTDTQYF. CDR3 nucleotides: TGCGCCAGCAGCTCGGGACTAGCGGGTACTAGCACAGATACGCAGTATTTT.

V gene TRBV12-3 or TRBV12-4 combines with J gene TRBJ1-2; D gene ambiguous. Trimming removed 3 bases at V and 5 bases at J, with 7 bases between. The CDR3 sequence is 12 residues long. The CDR3, as DNA: TGTGCCAGCAGTTTGGGGAGTTATGGCTACACCTTC. Translated, it gives CASSLGSYGYTF.